Many counts were recorded for the clone carrying this T cell receptor (beta chain). This record comes from a study of molecular identifiers for immune sequencing clone quantification. For the study at large: In replicates, the authors split RNA from roughly 18,000 or 92,000 naive CD8 cells five ways and sequenced four.

The V and J ends lost 6 bases and 6 bases, in that order; junction bases with no gene match: 7. The germline CDR1 and CDR2 sequences are SNHLY and FYNNEI. The CDR3 sequence is 13 residues long. TCRdb reprocessed the PCR reads via MiXCR and lists one record per CDR3 protein. Of some 320,000 distinct CDR3 sequences listed, roughly a fifth are singletons. Sequencing used naive CD8+ T cells from blood, with Jurkat cell RNA spiked in. The subset: FACS-sorted CD8+CD4-CCR7+CD45RA+ naive T cells. This sequence joins TRBV2 and TRBJ1-1; 7 nucleotides match TRBD1. The sequence was collected from a human donor in good health. Some libraries in this study had Jurkat cell RNA spiked in. The CDR3 protein is CASRSTGWSEAFF. CDR3 bases: TGTGCCAGCAGGTCGACAGGGTGGTCTGAAGCTTTCTTT.